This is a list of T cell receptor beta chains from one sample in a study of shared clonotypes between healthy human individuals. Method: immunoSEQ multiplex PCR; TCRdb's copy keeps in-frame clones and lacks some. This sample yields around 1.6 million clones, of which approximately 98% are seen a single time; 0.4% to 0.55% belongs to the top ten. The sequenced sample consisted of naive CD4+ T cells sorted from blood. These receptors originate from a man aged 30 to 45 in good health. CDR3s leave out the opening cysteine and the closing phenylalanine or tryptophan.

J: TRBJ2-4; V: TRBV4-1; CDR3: ASSKELAKNIQY
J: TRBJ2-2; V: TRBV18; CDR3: ASSDTGELF
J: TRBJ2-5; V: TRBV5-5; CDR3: ASSIPVGRETQY
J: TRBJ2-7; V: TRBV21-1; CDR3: ASSTTGLRYEQY
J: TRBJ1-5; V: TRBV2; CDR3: ASRSQGSVIDQPQH
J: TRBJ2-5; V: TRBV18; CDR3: ASSLGTGGVQETQY
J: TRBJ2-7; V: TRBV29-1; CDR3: SVGAGAYEQY
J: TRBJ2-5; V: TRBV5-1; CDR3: ASSLTRLEGFQETQY
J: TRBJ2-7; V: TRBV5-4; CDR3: ASSLVGAGPSYEQY
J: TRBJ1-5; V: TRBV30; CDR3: AWSVLGRGNQPQH
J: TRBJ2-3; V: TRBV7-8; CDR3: ASSSQLGLAGVGSTDTQY
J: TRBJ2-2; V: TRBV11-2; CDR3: ASSLRTGTANTGELF
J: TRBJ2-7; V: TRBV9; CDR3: ASSPHPRASEQY
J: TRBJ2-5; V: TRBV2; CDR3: ASSSGTGKETQY
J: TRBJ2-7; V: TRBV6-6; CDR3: ASSQRLAGAGEQY
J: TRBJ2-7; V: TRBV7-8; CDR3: ASSPLSLALAGSRGYEQY
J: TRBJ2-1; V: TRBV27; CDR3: ASSLSSNEQF
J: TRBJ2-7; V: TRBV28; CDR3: ASSSSYEQY
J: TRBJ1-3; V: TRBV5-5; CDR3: ASSPPGLSGNTIY
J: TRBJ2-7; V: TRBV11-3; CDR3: ASSLGASGNYEQY
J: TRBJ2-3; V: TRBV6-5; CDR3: ASSSYTEDTQY
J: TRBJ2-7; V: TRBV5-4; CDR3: ASRSKEGEQY
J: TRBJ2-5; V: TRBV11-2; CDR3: ASSSGDRVNVGAQY